This TCR beta chain comes out of a study of blood T cell repertoires in COVID-19. Study information: Nucleic acid was either cDNA or gDNA, and it came from T cells, B-cell-depleted T cells, or PBMCs.

CDR3 size: 14 residues. Germline V CDR1 and CDR2: SGHAT, FQNNGV. The V segment lost 4 bases and the J segment 4 bases; nucleotides outside the gene matches: 6. Here immunoSEQ multiplex PCR was the method, and the copy in TCRdb shows in-frame clones only, minus some. This sample has 140,000 to 150,000 clones, with about four fifths found just once. Participants, roughly 18 to 90 years old, spanned approximately 26 US areas. Those designated as exposed participants met a COVID-19 case within 2 weeks before study entry. This sequence was found in a woman in her fifties or sixties who had been exposed to COVID-19. The sample taken for sequencing was PBMCs or T cells enriched from blood (not recorded which). The J gene is TRBJ2-7, the V gene TRBV11-2; 8 positions agree with TRBD2. This CDR3 reads CASSSTGGGYEQYF. The DNA of the CDR3 is TGTGCCAGCAGCTCGACAGGCGGGGGGTACGAGCAGTACTTC.